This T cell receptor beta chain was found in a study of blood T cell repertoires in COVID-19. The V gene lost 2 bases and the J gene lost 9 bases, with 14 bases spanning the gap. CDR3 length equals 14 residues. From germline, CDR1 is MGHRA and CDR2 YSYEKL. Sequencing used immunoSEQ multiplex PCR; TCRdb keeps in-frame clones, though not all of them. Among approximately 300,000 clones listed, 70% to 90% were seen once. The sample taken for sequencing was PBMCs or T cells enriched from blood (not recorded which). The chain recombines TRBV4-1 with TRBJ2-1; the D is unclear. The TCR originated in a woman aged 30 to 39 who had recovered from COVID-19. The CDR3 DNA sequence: TGCGCCAGCAGCCAAAAAGAAATAACGAGTGAGCAGTTCTTC. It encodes CASSQKEITSEQFF.